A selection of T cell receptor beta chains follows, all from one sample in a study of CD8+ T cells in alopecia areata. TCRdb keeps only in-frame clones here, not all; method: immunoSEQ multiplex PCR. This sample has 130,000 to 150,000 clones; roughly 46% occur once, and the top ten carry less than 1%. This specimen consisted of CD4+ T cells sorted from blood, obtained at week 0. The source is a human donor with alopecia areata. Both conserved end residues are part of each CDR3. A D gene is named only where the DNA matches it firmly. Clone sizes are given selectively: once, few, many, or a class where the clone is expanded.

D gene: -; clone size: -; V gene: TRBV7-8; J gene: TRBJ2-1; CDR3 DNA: TGTGCCAGCAGTTTACAGGGGAGGGCCGCTGGCGATGAGCAGTTCTTC; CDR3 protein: CASSLQGRAAGDEQFF
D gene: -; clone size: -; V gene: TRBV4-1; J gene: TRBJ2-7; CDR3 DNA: TGCGCCAGCAGCCCCGGGACTGAAACCTCCTACGAGCAGTACTTC; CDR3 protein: CASSPGTETSYEQYF
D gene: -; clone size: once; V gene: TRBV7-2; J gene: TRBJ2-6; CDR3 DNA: TGTGCCAGCAGCTCGCCAGCCGTACTCGAAGTCCTGACTTTC; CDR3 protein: CASSSPAVLEVLTF
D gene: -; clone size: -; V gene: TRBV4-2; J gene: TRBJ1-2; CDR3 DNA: TGTGCCAGCAGCCAAGAGGGCGGTAGGGTAGGCTACACCTTC; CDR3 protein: CASSQEGGRVGYTF
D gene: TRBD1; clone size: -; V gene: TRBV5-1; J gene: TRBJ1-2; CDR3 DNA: TGCGCCAGCAGCTTTTGGACAGGGGGAAATGGCTACACCTTC; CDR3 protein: CASSFWTGGNGYTF
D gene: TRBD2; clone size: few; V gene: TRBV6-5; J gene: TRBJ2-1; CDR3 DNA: TGTGCCAGCAGTGCCTCCGTGGGACTACGGAATGAGCAGTTCTTC; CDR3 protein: CASSASVGLRNEQFF
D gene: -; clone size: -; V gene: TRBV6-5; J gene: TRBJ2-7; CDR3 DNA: TGTGCCAGCAGTTATTTGAACGAGCAGTACTTC; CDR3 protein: CASSYLNEQYF
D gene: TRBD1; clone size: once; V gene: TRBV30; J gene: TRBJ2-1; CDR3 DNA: TGTGCCCGACAGGGGTACAATGAGCAGTTCTTC; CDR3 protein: CARQGYNEQFF
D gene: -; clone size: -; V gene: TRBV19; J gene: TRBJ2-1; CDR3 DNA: TGTGCCAGTCCAGGCCCCGGGGGCAATGAGCAGTTCTTC; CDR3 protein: CASPGPGGNEQFF
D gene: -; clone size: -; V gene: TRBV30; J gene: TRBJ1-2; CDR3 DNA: TGTGCCTGGAGTGGACCCTCGGTTGGCTACACCTTC; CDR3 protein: CAWSGPSVGYTF
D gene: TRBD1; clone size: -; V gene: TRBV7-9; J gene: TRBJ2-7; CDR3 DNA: TGTGCCAGCAGCTTACAGGGGGAGAACTACGAGCAGTACTTC; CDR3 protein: CASSLQGENYEQYF
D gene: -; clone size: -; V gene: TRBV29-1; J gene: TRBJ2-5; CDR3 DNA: TGCAGCGTTAGTCTGACTCAAGAGACCCAGTACTTC; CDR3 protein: CSVSLTQETQYF
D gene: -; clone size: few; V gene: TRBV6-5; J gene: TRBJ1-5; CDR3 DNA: TGTGCCAGCAGTTATCGCATCAATCAGCCCCAGCATTTT; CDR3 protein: CASSYRINQPQHF
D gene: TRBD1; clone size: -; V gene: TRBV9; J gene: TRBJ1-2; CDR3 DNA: TGTGCCAGCAGCGTAGCGGAAGGGGGCGGCTACACCTTC; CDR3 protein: CASSVAEGGGYTF
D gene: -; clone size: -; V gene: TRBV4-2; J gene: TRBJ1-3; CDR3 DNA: TGTGCCAGCAGCCAACTTCTCCGGGTGCAGAACTCTGGAAACACCATATATTTT; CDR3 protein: CASSQLLRVQNSGNTIYF
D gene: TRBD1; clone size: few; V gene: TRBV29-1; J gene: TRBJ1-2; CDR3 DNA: TGCAGCGTTGACCTCGGGACAGTTGAAACCTTC; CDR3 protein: CSVDLGTVETF
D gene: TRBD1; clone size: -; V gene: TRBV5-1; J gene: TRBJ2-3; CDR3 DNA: TGCGCCAGCAGCCCGGGGACAGGAACCCCCCCAGATACGCAGTATTTT; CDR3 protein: CASSPGTGTPPDTQYF
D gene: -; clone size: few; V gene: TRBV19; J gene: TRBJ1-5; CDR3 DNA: TGTGCCAGCACATCAAGGAGCAATCAGCCCCAGCATTTT; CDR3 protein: CASTSRSNQPQHF
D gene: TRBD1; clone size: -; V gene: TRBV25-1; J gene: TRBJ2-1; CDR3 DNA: TGTGCCAGCAGTGGGGGGACAGGGGTGTACAATGAGCAGTTCTTC; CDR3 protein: CASSGGTGVYNEQFF
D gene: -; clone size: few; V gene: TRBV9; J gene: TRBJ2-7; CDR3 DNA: TGTGCCAGCAGCGTAGTGGCAGGGAGGTCCTACGAGCAGTACTTC; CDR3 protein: CASSVVAGRSYEQYF
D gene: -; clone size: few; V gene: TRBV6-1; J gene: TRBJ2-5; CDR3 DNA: TGTGCCAGCAGTTCCGGGACAAGCTCTGAGACCCAGTACTTC; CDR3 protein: CASSSGTSSETQYF
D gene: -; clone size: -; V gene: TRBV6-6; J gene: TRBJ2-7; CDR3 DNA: TGTGCCAGCACCGCCCACGGGGTTTCCTACGAGCAGTACTTC; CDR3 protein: CASTAHGVSYEQYF
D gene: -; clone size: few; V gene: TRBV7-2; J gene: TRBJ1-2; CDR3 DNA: TGTGCCAGCAGCTTAGTCGGGGGGAAAGCCTTC; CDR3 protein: CASSLVGGKAF
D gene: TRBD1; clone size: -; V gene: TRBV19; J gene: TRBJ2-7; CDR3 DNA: TGTGCCAGTAGTGTGGGGGACAGCCGCGAGCAGTACTTC; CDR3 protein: CASSVGDSREQYF
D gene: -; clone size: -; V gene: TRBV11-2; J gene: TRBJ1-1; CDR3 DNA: TGTGCCAGCAGCTTAGTGAGGGCACTCTTGAACACTGAAGCTTTCTTT; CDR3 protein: CASSLVRALLNTEAFF
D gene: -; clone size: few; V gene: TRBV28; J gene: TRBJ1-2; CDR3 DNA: TGTGCCAGCACCGAGACGGACGGCTACACCTTC; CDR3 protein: CASTETDGYTF
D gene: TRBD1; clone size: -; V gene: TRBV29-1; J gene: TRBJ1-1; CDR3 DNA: TGCAGCGTTGAATCTGGTTGGGACAGGGCCCCCTCGGAGAGGAACACTGAAGCTTTCTTT; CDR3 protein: CSVESGWDRAPSERNTEAFF
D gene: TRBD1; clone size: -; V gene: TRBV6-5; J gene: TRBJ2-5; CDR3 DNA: TGTGCCAGCAGCTTGGACAGGGGCAGAGAGACCCAGTACTTC; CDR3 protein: CASSLDRGRETQYF
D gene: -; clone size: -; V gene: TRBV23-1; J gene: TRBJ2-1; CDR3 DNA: TGCGCCAGCAATCCATCCCCCACTTTGGAGCAGTTCTTC; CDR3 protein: CASNPSPTLEQFF
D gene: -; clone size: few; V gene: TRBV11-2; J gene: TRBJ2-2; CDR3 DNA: TGTGCCAGCGGGCCCGGGGGCAGGACCGGGGAGCTGTTTTTT; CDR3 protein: CASGPGGRTGELFF
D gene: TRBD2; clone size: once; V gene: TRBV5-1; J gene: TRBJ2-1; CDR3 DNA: TGCGCCAGCAGCTTCAGCGGGAGCTCCTACAATGAGCAGTTCTTC; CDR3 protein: CASSFSGSSYNEQFF
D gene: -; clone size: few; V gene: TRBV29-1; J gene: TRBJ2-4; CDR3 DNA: TGCAGCGTTGAGGGCAGTTACGGCTTAACCAAAAACATTCAGTACTTC; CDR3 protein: CSVEGSYGLTKNIQYF
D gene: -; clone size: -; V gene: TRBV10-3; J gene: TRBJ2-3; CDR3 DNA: TGTGCCATCAGTGAGGGAACACCGGCCATCTTCACAGATACGCAGTATTTT; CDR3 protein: CAISEGTPAIFTDTQYF